This T cell receptor beta chain came from a study of post-analysis software for immune sequencing data. General study findings and limits: About 5 TRBV segments appeared more often in patients than in controls, and TRBV5-6, TRBV5-1 and TRBV20-1 were among these. Relative to controls, patients with multiple sclerosis showed significantly lower normalized Chao1 diversity.

There are 16 residues in the CDR3. Looked up from germline, CDR1 is DFQATT and CDR2 is SNEGSKA (reference sequence). Prepared libraries of TCR beta cDNA carried unique molecular identifiers. TCRdb analysed the PCR reads with MiXCR anew, one entry per CDR3 protein. The data show hundreds of thousands of distinct CDR3 sequences, 59% seen once. Note on this clonotype: The antigen is undetermined. The junction does not match germline at one end; this may be a read error.

The receptor was isolated from a girl aged 2 to 10 with multiple sclerosis. Sequencing was carried out using blood. The chain is built from TRBV20-1 and TRBJ2-1; 7 bases map to TRBD2. CDR3 bases: TGTAGTGCTAGAGATCCGGGAGCGGGATATTGGAATGAGCAGTTCTTC. Translation: CSARDPGAGYWNEQFF.